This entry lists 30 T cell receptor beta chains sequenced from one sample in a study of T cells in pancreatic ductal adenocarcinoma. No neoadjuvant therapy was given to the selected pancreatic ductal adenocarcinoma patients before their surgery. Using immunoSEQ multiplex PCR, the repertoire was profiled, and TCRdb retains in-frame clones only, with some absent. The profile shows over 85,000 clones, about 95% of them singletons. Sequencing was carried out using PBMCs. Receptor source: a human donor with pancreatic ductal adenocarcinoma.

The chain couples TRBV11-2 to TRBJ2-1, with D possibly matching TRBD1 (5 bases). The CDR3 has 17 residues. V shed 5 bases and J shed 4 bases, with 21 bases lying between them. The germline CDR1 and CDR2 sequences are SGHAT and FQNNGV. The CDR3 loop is CASSHLSGLGLYNEQFF. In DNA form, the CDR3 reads TGTGCCAGCAGCCATCTATCAGGGTTAGGGTTATACAATGAGCAGTTCTTC.

CDR3 residues: CATSRAGQGAEEQYF. In DNA, the CDR3 is TGTGCCACCAGCAGGGCCGGACAGGGGGCTGAGGAGCAGTACTTC. This chain links TRBV15 with TRBJ2-7; TRBD1 matches at 11 bases. V lost 3 bases to trimming and J lost 7 bases; unmatched junction nucleotides: 8. The CDR3 has 15 amino acids. Germline-derived CDR1 and CDR2 are LNHNV and YYDKDF (reference sequence).

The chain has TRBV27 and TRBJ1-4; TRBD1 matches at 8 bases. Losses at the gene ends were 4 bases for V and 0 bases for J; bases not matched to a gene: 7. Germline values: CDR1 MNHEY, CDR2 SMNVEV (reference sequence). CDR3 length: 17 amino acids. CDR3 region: CASSSDRVPPTNEKLFF. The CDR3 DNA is TGTGCCAGCAGTTCGGACAGGGTTCCGCCAACTAATGAAAAACTGTTTTTT.

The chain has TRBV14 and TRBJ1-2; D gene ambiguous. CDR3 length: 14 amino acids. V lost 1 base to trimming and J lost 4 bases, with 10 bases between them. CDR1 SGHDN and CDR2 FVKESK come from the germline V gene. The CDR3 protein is CASSQARFTYGYTF. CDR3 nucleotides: TGTGCCAGCAGCCAAGCCAGGTTCACCTATGGCTACACCTTC.

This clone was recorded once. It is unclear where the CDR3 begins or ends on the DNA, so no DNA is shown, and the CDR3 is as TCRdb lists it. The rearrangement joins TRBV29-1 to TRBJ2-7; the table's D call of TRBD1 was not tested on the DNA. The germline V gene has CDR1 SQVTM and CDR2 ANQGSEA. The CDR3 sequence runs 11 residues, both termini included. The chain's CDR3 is CSVDWGRGTYF.

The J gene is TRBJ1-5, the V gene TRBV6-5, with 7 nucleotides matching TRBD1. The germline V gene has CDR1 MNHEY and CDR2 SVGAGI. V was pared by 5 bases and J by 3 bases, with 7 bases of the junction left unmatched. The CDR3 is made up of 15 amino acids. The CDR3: CASSPGTAANQPQHF. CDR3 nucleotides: TGTGCCAGCAGTCCTGGGACAGCCGCCAATCAGCCCCAGCATTTT.

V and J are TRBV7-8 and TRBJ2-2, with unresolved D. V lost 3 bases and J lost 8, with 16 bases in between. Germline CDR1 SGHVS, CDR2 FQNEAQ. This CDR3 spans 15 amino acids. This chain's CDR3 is CASSFPLVGSGELFF. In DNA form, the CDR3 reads TGTGCCAGCAGCTTCCCGCTAGTCGGGTCTGGGGAGCTGTTTTTT.

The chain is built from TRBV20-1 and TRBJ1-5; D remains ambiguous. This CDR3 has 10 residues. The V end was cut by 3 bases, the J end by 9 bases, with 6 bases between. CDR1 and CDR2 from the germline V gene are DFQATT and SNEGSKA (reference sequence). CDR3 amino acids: CSASAGPQHF. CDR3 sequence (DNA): TGCAGTGCTAGCGCCGGGCCCCAGCATTTT.

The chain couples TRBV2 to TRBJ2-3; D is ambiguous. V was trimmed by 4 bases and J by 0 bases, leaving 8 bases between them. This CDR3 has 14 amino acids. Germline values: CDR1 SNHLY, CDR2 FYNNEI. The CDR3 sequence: CASSAYRSTDTQYF. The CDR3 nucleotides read TGTGCCAGCAGTGCCTACAGAAGCACAGATACGCAGTATTTT.

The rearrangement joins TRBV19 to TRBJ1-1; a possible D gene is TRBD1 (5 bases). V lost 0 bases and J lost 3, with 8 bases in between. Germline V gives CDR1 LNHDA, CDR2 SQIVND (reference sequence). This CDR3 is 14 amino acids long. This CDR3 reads CASSIDGGDTEAFF. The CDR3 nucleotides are TGTGCCAGTAGTATAGATGGGGGGGACACTGAAGCTTTCTTT. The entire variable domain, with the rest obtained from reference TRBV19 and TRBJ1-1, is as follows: DGGITQSPKYLFRKEGQNVTLSCEQNLNHDAMYWYRQDPGQGLRLIYYSQIVNDFQKGDIAEGYSVSREKKESFPLTVTSAQKNPTAFYLCASSIDGGDTEAFFGQGTRLTVV.

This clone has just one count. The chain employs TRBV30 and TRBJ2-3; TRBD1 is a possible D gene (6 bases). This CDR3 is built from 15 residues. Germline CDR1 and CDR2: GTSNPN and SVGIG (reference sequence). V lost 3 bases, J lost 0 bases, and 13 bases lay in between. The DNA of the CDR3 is TGTGCCTGGAGGCCAGGGGCTCTTAGCACAGATACGCAGTATTTT. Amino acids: CAWRPGALSTDTQYF.

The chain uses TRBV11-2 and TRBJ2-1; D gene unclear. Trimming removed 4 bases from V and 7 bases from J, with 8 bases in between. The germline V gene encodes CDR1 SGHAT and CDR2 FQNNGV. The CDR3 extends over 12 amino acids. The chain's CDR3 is CASSSQRNEQFF. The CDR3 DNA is TGTGCCAGCAGCTCCCAGCGTAATGAGCAGTTCTTC.

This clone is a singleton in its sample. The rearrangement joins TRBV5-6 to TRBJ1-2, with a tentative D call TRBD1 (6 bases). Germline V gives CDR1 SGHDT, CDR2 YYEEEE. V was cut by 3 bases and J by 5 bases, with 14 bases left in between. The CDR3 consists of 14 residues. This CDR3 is CASSSGQKVYGYTF. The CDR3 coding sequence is TGTGCCAGCAGCTCGGGACAAAAAGTGTATGGCTACACCTTC.

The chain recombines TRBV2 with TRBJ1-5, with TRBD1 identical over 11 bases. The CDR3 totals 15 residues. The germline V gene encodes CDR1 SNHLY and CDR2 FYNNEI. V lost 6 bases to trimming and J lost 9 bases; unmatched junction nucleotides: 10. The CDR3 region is CASRRTGGNRRPQHF. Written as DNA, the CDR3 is TGTGCCAGCAGGAGGACAGGGGGCAACCGGCGGCCCCAGCATTTT. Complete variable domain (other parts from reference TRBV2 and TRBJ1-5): EPEVTQTPSHQVTQMGQEVILRCVPISNHLYFYWYRQILGQKVEFLVSFYNNEISEKSEIFDDQFSVERPDGSNFTLKIRSTKLEDSAMYFCASRRTGGNRRPQHFGDGTRLSIL.

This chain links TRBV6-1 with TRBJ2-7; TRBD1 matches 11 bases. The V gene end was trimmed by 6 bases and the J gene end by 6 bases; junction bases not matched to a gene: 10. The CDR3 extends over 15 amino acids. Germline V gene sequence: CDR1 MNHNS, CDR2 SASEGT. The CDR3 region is CASRTWDRGRGEQYF. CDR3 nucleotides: TGTGCCAGCAGAACCTGGGACAGGGGGAGGGGCGAGCAGTACTTC.

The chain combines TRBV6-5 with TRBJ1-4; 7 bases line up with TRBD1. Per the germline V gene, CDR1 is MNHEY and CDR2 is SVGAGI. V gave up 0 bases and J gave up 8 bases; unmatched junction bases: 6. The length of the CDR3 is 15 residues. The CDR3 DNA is TGTGCCAGCAGTTACTCTATCAGGGGGGTCGAAAAACTGTTTTTT. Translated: CASSYSIRGVEKLFF.

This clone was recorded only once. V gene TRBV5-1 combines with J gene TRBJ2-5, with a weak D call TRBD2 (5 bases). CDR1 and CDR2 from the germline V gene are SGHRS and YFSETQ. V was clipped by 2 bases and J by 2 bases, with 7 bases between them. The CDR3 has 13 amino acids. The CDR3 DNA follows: TGCGCCAGCAGCTTAGCGGTACAAGAGACCCAGTACTTC. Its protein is CASSLAVQETQYF.

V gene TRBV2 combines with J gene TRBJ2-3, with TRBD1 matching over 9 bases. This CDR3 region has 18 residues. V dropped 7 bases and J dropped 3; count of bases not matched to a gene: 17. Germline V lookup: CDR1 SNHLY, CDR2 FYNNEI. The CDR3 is CASILPGSNRGQTDTQYF. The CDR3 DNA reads TGTGCCAGCATTCTCCCTGGTTCGAACAGGGGGCAGACAGATACGCAGTATTTT.

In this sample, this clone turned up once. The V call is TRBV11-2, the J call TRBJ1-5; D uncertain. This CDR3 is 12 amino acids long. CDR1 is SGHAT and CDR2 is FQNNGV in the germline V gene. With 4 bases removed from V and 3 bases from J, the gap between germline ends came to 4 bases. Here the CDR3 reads CASSSNNQPQHF. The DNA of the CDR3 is TGTGCCAGCAGCTCCAACAATCAGCCCCAGCATTTT.

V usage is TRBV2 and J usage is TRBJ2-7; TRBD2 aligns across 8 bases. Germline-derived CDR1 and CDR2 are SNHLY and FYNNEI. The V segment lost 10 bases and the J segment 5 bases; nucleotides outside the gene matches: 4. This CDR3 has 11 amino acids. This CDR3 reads CATGSGDEQYF. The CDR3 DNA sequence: TGTGCCACCGGTAGCGGGGACGAGCAGTACTTC.

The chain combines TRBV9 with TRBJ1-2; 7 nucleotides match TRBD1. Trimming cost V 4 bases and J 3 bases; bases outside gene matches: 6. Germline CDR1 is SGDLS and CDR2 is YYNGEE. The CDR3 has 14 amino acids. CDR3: CASSPGQLYYGYTF. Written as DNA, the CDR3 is TGTGCCAGCAGCCCGGGACAGCTTTACTATGGCTACACCTTC.

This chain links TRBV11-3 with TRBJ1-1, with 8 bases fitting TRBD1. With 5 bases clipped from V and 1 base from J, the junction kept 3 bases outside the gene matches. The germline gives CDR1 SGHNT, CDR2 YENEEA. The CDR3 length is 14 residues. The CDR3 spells CASSLGTGNTEAFF. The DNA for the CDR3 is TGTGCCAGCAGCCTCGGGACAGGGAACACTGAAGCTTTCTTT.

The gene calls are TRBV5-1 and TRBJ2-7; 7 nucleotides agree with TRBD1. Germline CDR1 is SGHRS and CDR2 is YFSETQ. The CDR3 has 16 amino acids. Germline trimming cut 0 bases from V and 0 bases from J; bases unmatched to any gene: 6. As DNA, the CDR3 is TGCGCCAGCAGCTTGGCCCTTGACAGGGCCTCCTACGAGCAGTACTTC. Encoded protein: CASSLALDRASYEQYF.

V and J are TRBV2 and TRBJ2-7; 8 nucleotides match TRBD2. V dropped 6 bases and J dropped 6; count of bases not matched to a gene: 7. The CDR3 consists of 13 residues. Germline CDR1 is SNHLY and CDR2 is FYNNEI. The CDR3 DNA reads TGTGCCAGCAGGAAACGCCGGGAGGGCGAGCAGTACTTC. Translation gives CASRKRREGEQYF.

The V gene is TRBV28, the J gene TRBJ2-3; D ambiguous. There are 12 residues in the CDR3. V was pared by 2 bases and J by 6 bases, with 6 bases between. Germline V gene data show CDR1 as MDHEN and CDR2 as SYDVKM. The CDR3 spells CASSLLEDTQYF. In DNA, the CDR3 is TGTGCCAGCAGTTTACTGGAGGATACGCAGTATTTT. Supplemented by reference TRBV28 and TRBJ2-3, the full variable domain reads DVKVTQSSRYLVKRTGEKVFLECVQDMDHENMFWYRQDPGLGLRLIYFSYDVKMKEKGDIPEGYSVSREKKERFSLILESASTNQTSMYLCASSLLEDTQYFGPGTRLTVL.

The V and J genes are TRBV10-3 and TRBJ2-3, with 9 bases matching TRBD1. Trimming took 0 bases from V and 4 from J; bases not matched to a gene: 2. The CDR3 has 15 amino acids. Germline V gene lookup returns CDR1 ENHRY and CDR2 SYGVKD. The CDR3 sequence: CAISESDRGPDTQYF. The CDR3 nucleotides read TGTGCCATCAGTGAGTCGGACAGGGGACCAGATACGCAGTATTTT.

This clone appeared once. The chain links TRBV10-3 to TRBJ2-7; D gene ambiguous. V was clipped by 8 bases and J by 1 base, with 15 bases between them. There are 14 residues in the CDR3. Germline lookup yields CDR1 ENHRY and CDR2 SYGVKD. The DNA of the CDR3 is TGTGCCATCCAACTATCGGTAGGATCCTACGAGCAGTACTTC. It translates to CAIQLSVGSYEQYF.

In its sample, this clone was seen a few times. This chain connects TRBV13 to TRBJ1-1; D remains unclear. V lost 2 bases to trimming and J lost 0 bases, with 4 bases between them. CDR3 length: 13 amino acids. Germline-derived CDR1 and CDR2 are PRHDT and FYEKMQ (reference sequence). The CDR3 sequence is CASSLSVNTEAFF. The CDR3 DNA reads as TGTGCCAGCAGCTTATCCGTGAACACTGAAGCTTTCTTT.

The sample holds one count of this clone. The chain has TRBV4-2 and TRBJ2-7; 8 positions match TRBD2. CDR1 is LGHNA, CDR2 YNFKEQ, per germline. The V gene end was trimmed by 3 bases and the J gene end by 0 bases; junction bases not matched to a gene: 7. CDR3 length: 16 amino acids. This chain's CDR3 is CASSQVTGTSSYEQYF. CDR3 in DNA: TGTGCCAGCAGCCAGGTCACCGGGACTAGCTCCTACGAGCAGTACTTC.

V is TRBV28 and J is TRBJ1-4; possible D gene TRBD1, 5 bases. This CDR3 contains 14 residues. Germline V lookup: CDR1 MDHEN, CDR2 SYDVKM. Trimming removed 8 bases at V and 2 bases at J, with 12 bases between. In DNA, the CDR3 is TGTGCCAGCCTGCAGGGCACTACTAATGAAAAACTGTTTTTT. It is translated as CASLQGTTNEKLFF.